Here is one T cell receptor (beta chain) with its context. The protocol was immunoSEQ multiplex PCR, while the TCRdb copy is restricted to in-frame clones and leaves out a portion. The sample comprises tens of thousands of clones, 90% of which are singletons, and 2.5% to 3.5% rests with the top ten. These data originate in a study of PD-1 blockade in classical Hodgkin lymphoma. Indicated time point: cycle 4 day 1 (C4D1), after 5 to 7 weeks of nivolumab. Each patient's relapse followed autologous stem cell transplantation, and brentuximab vedotin exposure varied. Best response was recorded as complete response, partial response or progressive disease. This clonotype originated in a human donor with classical Hodgkin lymphoma. The specimen was peripheral blood mononuclear cells (PBMCs), collected before the fourth cycle of nivolumab.

The CDR3 bases are TGCAGTGCTAGTGTCACCTACGAGCAGTACTTC. It translates to CSASVTYEQYF. The chain links TRBV20-1 to TRBJ2-5; D is unclear. The better agreement between TRBJ2-7 and the DNA end casts doubt on the J call. The CDR3 spans 11 residues. Germline lookup yields CDR1 DFQATT and CDR2 SNEGSKA (reference sequence).